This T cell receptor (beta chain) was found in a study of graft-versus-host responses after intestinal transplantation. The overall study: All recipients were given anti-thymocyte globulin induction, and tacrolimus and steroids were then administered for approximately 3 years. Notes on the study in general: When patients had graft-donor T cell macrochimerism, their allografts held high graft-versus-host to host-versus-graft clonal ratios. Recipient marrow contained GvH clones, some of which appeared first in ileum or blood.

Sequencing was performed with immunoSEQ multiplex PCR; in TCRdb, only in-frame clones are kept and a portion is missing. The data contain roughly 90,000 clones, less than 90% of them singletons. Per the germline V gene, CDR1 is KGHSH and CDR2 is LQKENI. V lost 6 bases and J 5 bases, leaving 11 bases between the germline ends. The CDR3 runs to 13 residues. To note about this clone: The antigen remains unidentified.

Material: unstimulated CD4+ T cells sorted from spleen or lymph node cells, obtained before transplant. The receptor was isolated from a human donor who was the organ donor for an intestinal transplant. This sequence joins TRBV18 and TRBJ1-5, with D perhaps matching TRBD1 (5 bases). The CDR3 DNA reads TGTGCCAGCTCTCCGGACACCTATCAGCCCCAGCATTTT. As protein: CASSPDTYQPQHF.